This T cell receptor (beta chain) emerged from a study of T cell responses to AZD1222 COVID-19 vaccine. General study findings and limits: As reported, nearly half of all spike-specific TCRs target variant regions that are unmutated. Clonal diversity was possibly underestimated, and white British individuals and females predominated among donors.

As concerns this clone: As yet, its antigen is unknown.

Using immunoSEQ multiplex PCR, the repertoire was profiled, and TCRdb retains in-frame clones only, with some absent. The sample has around 150,000 clones, around 88% seen once; the top ten hold roughly 3.5%. V shed 0 bases and J shed 10 bases, with 12 bases lying between them. This CDR3 is 13 amino acids long. Looked up from germline, CDR1 is LGHDT and CDR2 is YNNKEL (reference sequence). The clonotype originates from an adult in good health. The sample was peripheral blood, taken on day 0 of MenACWY control vaccination. J is TRBJ1-1 and V is TRBV3-1 (or the pseudogene TRBV3-2); D is possibly TRBD1 (6 bases). The CDR3 loop reads CASSQDRLGAAFF. The CDR3 bases are TGTGCCAGCAGCCAAGATCGCCTGGGGGCAGCTTTCTTT.